This TCR beta chain was identified during a study of blood T cell repertoires in COVID-19. For the study at large: COVID-19 samples collected from the United States, Italy and Spain covered acute and convalescent phases. Sources were T cells, B-cell-depleted T cells, or PBMCs; the material itself was cDNA or gDNA.

There are a few counts of this clone. The ends were cut back, 7 bases at V and 3 bases at J, with 25 bases in the middle. The CDR3 is 17 amino acids. Germline V gene data show CDR1 as WNHNN and CDR2 as SYGVQD (reference sequence). Per the original data handling: Scientists estimated how many nucleated cells there were by amplifying reference gene primers. The repertoire was sequenced with immunoSEQ multiplex PCR; TCRdb's copy has only in-frame clones and lacks some. The V and J calls and clone size are taken from that table; D and trimming were inferred from the DNA. The data hold over 100,000 clones, with around 86% observed a single time.

The TCR originated in a man aged 35 to 55 with acute or convalescent COVID-19. This chain links TRBV10-1 with TRBJ2-7, with D perhaps matching TRBD1 (5 bases). The sequencing input was peripheral blood. CDR3: CASTNAPRVLRGYEQYF. In DNA, the CDR3 is TGCGCCAGCACAAATGCCCCTAGGGTGTTAAGGGGCTACGAGCAGTACTTC.